A single sample gave rise to the 6 T cell receptor beta chains below, sequenced in a study of blood T cell repertoires in COVID-19. Some clones are missing from TCRdb's copy, which holds only in-frame ones; the method was immunoSEQ multiplex PCR. Of about 270,000 clones in the sample, roughly 90% were seen once. Sequenced material: PBMCs or T cells enriched from blood (not recorded which). Every receptor here comes from a man between 40 and 49 years old who had been exposed to COVID-19.

The chain is built from TRBV12-5 and TRBJ1-5, with TRBD1 as a possible D gene (6 bases). The V gene lost 5 bases and the J gene lost 0 bases, with 11 bases spanning the gap. CDR1 and CDR2 (germline): LGHNT, FRNRAP. The CDR3 runs 15 residues. CDR3 region: CASGTGTTSNQPQHF. CDR3 nucleotides: TGTGCTAGTGGTACCGGGACAACTAGCAATCAGCCCCAGCATTTT.

This clone appeared once. This chain links TRBV3-1 (or the pseudogene TRBV3-2) with TRBJ2-2, with 11 bases aligning to TRBD2. The germline gives CDR1 LGHDT, CDR2 YNNKEL (reference sequence). This CDR3 region has 20 residues. After removal of 6 bases from V and 6 bases from J, the junction contained 21 bases not matched to a gene. The CDR3 loop is CASRPTPGTSGLAWAGELFF. The CDR3 DNA reads as TGTGCCAGCAGGCCGACACCCGGGACTAGCGGATTGGCATGGGCCGGGGAGCTGTTTTTT.

The chain combines TRBV24-1 with TRBJ1-5, with D perhaps TRBD1 (6 bases). The germline gives CDR1 KGHDR, CDR2 SFDVKD. The CDR3 is 14 residues long. Trimming took off 2 bases at V and 2 bases at J, with 6 bases between the two ends. The CDR3: CATSDWGRNQPQHF. The CDR3 region has the DNA TGTGCCACCAGTGATTGGGGGCGCAATCAGCCCCAGCATTTT.

The chain employs TRBV5-1 and TRBJ2-1; possible D gene TRBD2, 6 bases. V was clipped by 6 bases and J by 5 bases, with 15 bases between them. Germline CDR1 reads SGHRS; CDR2 reads YFSETQ. The length of the CDR3 is 14 residues. The CDR3 DNA reads as TGCGCCAGCATGACGGGAGTATTTGACAATGAGCAGTTCTTC. Its translation: CASMTGVFDNEQFF.

This clone occurred once. The rearrangement joins TRBV19 to TRBJ1-2; weak D call: TRBD1 (5 bases). Looked up from germline, CDR1 is LNHDA and CDR2 is SQIVND (reference sequence). V gave up 3 bases and J gave up 6 bases, with 17 bases separating them. The CDR3 contains 15 residues. The CDR3 loop reads CASSIAPGGGDGYTF. As DNA, the CDR3 is TGTGCCAGTAGTATCGCCCCGGGGGGAGGTGATGGCTACACCTTC.

V gene TRBV25-1 combines with J gene TRBJ2-1; 7 nucleotides line up with TRBD1. The CDR3 runs to 13 residues. V was clipped by 6 bases and J by 6 bases; unmatched bases: 5. CDR1 and CDR2 from the germline V gene are MGHDK and SYGVNS. DNA of the CDR3: TGTGCCAGCAGGACAGGGACGCGCAATGAGCAGTTCTTC. The encoded protein is CASRTGTRNEQFF. The whole variable domain, filled in from reference TRBV25-1 and TRBJ2-1, reads EADIYQTPRYLVIGTGKKITLECSQTMGHDKMYWYQQDPGMELHLIHYSYGVNSTEKGDLSSESTVSRIRTEHFPLTLESARPSHTSQYLCASRTGTRNEQFFGPGTRLTVL.